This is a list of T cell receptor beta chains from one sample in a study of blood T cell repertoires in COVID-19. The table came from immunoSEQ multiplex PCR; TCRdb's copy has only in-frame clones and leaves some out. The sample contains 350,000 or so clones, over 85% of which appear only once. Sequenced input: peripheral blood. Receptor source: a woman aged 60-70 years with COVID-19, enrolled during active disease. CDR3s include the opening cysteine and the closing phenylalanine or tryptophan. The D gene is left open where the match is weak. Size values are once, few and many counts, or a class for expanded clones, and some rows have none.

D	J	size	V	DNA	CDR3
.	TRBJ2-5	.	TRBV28	TGTGCCAGCACCTTTAGCGGAACGCGGACCCAGTACTTC	CASTFSGTRTQYF
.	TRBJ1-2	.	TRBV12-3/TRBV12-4	TGTGCCAGCACCTATAAGGGGTTTAATGGCTACACCTTC	CASTYKGFNGYTF
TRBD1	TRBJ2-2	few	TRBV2	TGTGCCAGCAGCCAGGGGGCCCGGGAGCTGTTTTTT	CASSQGARELFF
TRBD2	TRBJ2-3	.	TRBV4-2	TGTGCCAGCAGCCTGGTCACGGCTAGCGGGGGCCAAACAGATACGCAGTATTTT	CASSLVTASGGQTDTQYF
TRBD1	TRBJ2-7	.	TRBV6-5	TGTGCCAGCAGTTACTCGAACAGGGGATCCTACGAGCAGTACTTC	CASSYSNRGSYEQYF
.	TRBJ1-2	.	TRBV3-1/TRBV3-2	TGTGCCAGCAGCCCCCCTGGAGGGCCTCAGGCGGCTAACTATGGCTACACCTTC	CASSPPGGPQAANYGYTF
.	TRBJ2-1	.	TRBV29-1	TGCAGCGTTGACAGGTACAATGAGCAGTTCTTC	CSVDRYNEQFF
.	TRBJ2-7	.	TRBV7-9	TGTGCCAGCAGCTTAGCGCGCACGGGGTATGAGTACGAGCAGTACTTC	CASSLARTGYEYEQYF
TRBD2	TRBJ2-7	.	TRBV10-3	TGTGCCATCAGTGCCCCGGGACTAGCGGGGGGTGGGGAGCAGTACTTC	CAISAPGLAGGGEQYF
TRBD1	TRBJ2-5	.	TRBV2	TGTGCCAGCAGTACGACAGGGGTAGAGACCCAGTACTTC	CASSTTGVETQYF
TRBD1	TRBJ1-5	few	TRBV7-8	TGTGCCAGCAGCCAAGCCGGGACAGGGTATAGCAATCAGCCCCAGCATTTT	CASSQAGTGYSNQPQHF
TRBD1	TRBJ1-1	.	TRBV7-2	TGTGCCAGCAGTGATCAAATGGCCGGGACAGGGAGGGCTTTCTTT	CASSDQMAGTGRAFF
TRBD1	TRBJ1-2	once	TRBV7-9	TGTGCCAGCAGCTACCTCGACAGGGGCTATGGCTACACCTTC	CASSYLDRGYGYTF
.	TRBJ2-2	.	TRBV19	TGTGCCACTATGCCACTCCATACAGACATTGCGAACACCGGGGAGCTGTTTTTT	CATMPLHTDIANTGELFF
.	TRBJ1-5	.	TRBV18	TGTGCCAGCTCACCACTGGACAGCGGACAGCCCCAGCATTTT	CASSPLDSGQPQHF
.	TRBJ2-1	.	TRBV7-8	TGTGCCAGCAGCCAAGACAGGACACGGTACAATGAGCAGTTCTTC	CASSQDRTRYNEQFF
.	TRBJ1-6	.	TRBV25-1	TGTGCCAGCAGTGGCGGGGAAGGAAATTCACCCCTCCACTTT	CASSGGEGNSPLHF
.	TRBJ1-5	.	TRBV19	TGTGCCAGTAGTATAGCCTTTTATAGCAATCAGCCCCAGCATTTT	CASSIAFYSNQPQHF
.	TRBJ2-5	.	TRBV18	TGTGCCAGCTCACCGGGCAATCAAGAGACCCAGTACTTC	CASSPGNQETQYF
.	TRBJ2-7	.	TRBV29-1	TGCAGCGTCTCACAGGGTCCCTACGAGCAGTACTTC	CSVSQGPYEQYF
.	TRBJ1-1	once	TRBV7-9	TGTGCCAGCAGCTCTCCAGTAAACACTGAAGCTTTCTTT	CASSSPVNTEAFF
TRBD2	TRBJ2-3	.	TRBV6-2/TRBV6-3	TGTGCCAGCAGTTCCGTGGGACTAGCGGGGGCCCCCCGTGGCACAGATACGCAGTATTTT	CASSSVGLAGAPRGTDTQYF
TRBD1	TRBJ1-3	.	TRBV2	TGTGCCAGCAGGGGGACAGGGGGCGGCCCCAACACCATATATTTT	CASRGTGGGPNTIYF
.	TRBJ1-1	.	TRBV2	TGTGCCAGCAGCCGATCGGGAGGGTACACTGAAGCTTTCTTT	CASSRSGGYTEAFF
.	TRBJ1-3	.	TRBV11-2	TGTGCCAGCAGCTTATCGTGGAGCTCTGGAAACACCATATATTTT	CASSLSWSSGNTIYF
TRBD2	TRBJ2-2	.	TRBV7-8	TGTGCCAGCTTACTAGCGGGGGGGCGACCGAACACCGGGGAGCTGTTTTTT	CASLLAGGRPNTGELFF
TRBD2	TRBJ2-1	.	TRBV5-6	TGTGCCAGCAGCCCCGTAGCGGGGGAGTACAATGAGCAGTTCTTC	CASSPVAGEYNEQFF
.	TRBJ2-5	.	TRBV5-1	TGCGCCAGCAGCTTGGGGCCCGGCGGAACGCTACAAGAGACCCAGTACTTC	CASSLGPGGTLQETQYF
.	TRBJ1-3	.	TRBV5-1	TGCGCCAGCAAGGAGGGGCCTGGAAACTCTGGAAACACCATATATTTT	CASKEGPGNSGNTIYF
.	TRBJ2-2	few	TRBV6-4	TGTGCCAGCAGTGACGGGCTAGCGAGGACCGGGGAGCTGTTTTTT	CASSDGLARTGELFF
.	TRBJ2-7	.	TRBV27	TGTGCCAGCAGTTTATCGGGCAGATCCTACGAGCAGTACTTC	CASSLSGRSYEQYF
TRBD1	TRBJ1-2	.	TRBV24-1	TGTGCCACCAGTGAGCCCGGGACAGAAGGCTACACCTTC	CATSEPGTEGYTF
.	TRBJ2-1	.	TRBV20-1	TGCAGTGCTATGTCTCGGAATGAGCAGTTCTTC	CSAMSRNEQFF
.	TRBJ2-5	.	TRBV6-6	TGTGCCAGCAGAAGGGGGGGGGAGAAGACCCAGTACTTC	CASRRGGEKTQYF
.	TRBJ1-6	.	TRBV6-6	TGTGCCAGCAGCCTTACGTTCAGGGTTGATATTTCACCCCTCCACTTT	CASSLTFRVDISPLHF
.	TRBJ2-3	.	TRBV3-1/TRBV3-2	TGTGCCAGCAGCCCTCTTAAAGATACGCAGTATTTT	CASSPLKDTQYF
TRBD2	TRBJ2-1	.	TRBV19	TGTGCCAGTAGTATAGATCGACTAGCTCATGAGCAGTTCTTC	CASSIDRLAHEQFF
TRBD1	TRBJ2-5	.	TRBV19	TGTGCCAGTAGAGGGACAGGGCAAGAGACCCAGTACTTC	CASRGTGQETQYF
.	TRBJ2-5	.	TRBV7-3	TGTGCCAGCAGCCCTGGGGCCCAAGAGACCCAGTACTTC	CASSPGAQETQYF
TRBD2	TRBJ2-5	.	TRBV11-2	TGTGCCAGCAGCGTCCTAGCGGGGGGGTTCCTACAAGAGACCCAGTACTTC	CASSVLAGGFLQETQYF
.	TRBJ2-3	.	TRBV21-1	TGTGCCCCCCGCGGGGGCCCAGGCGATACGCAGTATTTT	CAPRGGPGDTQYF
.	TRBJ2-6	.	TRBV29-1	TGCAGCGTTCAGGGTTCCGGGGCCAACGTCCTGACTTTC	CSVQGSGANVLTF
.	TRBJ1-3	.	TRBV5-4	TGTGCCAGCAGCCCCACCCAGGGCGGAAACACCATATATTTT	CASSPTQGGNTIYF
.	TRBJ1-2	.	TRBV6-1	TGTGCCAGCAGTGAGCCTAGGCAGGGGCTCTATGGCTACACCTTC	CASSEPRQGLYGYTF
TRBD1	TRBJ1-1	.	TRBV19	TGTGCCAGTAGTCCGGTCCCGGGACAGGGGCCGGATCTCCAAGCTTTCTTT	CASSPVPGQGPDLQAFF
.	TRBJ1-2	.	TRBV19	TGTGCCAGTACATTTGGACAGTATGGCTACACCTTC	CASTFGQYGYTF
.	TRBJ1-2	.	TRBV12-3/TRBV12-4	TGTGCCAGCAGTTCTGGCCTCAGGGATGGCTACACCTTC	CASSSGLRDGYTF
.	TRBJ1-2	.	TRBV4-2	TGTGCCAGCAGCCAAGATCAAAACTATGGCTACACCTTC	CASSQDQNYGYTF
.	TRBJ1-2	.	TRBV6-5	TGTGCCAGCAGTTACTCGGGGGGAGAGGCTTATGGCTACACCTTC	CASSYSGGEAYGYTF
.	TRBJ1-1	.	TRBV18	TGTGCCAGCTCACCCCGAGGTCCGGGGAGCACTGAAGCTTTCTTT	CASSPRGPGSTEAFF
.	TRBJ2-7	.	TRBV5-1	TGCGCCAGCAGCCCTGGGACTGGAGGCTACGAGCAGTACTTC	CASSPGTGGYEQYF
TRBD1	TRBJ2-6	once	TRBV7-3	TGTGCCAGCAGCGCCGGGACAGGGGGATCTGGGGCCAACGTCCTGACTTTC	CASSAGTGGSGANVLTF
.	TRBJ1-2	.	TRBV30	TGTGCCTGGAGCAGATATTATGGCTACACCTTC	CAWSRYYGYTF
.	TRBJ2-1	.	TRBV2	TGTGCCAGCACAGGGGGGTCCTCCTACAATGAGCAGTTCTTC	CASTGGSSYNEQFF
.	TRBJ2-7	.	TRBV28	TGTGCCAGCAGTTTACCGGGACATAGGGACGAGCAGTACTTC	CASSLPGHRDEQYF